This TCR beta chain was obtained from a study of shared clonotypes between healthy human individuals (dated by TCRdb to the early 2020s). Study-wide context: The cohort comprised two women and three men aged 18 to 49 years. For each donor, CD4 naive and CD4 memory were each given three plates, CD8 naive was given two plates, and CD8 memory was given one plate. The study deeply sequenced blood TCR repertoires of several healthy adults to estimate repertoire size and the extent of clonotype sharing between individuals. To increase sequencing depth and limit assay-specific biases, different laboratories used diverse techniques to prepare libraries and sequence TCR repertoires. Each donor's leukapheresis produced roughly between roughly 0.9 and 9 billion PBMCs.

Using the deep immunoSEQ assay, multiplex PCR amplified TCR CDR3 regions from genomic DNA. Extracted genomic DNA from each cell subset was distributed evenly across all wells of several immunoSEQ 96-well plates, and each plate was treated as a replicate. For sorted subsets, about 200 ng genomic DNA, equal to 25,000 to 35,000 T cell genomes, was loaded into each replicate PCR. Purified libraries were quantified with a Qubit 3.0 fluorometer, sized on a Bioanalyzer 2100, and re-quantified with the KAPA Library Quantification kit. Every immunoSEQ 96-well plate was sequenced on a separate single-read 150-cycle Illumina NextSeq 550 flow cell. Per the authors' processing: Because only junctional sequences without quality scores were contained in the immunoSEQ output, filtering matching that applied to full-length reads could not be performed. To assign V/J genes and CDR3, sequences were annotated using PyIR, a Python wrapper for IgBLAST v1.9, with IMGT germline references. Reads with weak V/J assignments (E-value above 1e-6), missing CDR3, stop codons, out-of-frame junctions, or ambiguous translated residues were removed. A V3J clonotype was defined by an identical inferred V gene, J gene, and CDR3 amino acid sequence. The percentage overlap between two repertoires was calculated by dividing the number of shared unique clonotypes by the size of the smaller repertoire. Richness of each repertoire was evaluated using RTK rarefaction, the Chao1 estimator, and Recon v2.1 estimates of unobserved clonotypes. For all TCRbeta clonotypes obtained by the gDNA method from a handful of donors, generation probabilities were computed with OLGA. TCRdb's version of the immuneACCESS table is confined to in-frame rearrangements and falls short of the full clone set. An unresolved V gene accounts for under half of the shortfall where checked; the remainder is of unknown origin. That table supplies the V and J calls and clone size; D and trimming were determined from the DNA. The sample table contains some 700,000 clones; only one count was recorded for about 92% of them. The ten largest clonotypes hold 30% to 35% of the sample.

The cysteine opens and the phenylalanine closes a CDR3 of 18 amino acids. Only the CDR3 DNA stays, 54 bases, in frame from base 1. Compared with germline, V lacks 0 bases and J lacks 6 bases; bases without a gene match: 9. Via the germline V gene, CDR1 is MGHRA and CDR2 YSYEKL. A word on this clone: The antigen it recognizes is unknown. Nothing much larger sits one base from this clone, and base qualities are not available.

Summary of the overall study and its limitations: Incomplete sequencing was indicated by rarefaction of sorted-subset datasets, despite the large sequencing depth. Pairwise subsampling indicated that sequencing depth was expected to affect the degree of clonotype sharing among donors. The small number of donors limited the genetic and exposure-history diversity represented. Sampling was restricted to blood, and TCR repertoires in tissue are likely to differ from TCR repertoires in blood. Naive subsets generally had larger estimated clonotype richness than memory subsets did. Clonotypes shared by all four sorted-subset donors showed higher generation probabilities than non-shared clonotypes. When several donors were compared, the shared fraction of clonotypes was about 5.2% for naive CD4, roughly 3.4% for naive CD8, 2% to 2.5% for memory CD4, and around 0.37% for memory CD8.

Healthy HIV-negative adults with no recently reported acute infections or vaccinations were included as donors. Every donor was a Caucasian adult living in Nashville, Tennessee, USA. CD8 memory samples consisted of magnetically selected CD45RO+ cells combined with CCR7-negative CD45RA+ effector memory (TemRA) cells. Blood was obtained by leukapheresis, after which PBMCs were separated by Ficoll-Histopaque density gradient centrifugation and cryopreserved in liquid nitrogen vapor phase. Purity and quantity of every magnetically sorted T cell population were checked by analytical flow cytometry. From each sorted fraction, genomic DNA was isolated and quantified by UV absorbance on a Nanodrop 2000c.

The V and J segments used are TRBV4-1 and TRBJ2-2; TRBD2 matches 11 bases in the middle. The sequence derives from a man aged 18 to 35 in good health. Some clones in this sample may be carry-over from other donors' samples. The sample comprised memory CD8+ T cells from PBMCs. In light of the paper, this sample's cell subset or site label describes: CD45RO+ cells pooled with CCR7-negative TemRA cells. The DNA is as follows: TGCGCCAGCAGCCAAGATCCCGCGCTAGCGGGAGGAGCCGGGGAGCTGTTTTTT. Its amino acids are CASSQDPALAGGAGELFF.